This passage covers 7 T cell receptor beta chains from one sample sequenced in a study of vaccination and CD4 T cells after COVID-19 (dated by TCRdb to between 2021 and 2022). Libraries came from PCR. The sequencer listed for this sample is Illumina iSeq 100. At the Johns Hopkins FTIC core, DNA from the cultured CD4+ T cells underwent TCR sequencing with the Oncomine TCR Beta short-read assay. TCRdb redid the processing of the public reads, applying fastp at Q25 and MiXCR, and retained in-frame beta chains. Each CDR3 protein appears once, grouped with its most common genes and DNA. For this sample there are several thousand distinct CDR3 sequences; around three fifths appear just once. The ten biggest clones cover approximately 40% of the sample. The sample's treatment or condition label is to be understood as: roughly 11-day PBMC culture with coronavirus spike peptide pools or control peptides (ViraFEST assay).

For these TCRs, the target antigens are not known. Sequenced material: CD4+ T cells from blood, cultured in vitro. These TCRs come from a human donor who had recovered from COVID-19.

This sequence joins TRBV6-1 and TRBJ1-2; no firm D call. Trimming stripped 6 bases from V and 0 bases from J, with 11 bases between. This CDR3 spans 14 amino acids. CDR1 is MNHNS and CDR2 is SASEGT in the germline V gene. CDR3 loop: CASSDVGTNYGYTF. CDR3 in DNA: TGTGCCAGCAGCGACGTAGGCACTAACTATGGCTACACCTTC.

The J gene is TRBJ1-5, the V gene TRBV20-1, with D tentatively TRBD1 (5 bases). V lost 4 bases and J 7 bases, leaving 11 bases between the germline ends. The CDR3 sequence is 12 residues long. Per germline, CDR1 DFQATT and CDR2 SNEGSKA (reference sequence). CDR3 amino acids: CSATGMNQPQHF. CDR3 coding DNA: TGCAGTGCTACAGGGATGAACCAGCCCCAGCATTTT.

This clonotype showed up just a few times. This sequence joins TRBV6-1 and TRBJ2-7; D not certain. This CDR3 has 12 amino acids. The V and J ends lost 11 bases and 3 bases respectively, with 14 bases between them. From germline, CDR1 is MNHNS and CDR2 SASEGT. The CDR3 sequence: CASTPDRYEQYF. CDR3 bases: TGTGCCTCAACTCCTGACCGCTACGAGCAGTACTTC.

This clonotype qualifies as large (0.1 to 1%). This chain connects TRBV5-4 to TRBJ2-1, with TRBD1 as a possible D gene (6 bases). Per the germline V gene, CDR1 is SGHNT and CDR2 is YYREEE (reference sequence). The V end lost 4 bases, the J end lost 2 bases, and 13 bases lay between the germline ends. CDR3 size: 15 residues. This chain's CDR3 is CASSGDRWTYNEQFF. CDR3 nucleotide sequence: TGTGCCAGCAGCGGCGACAGGTGGACCTACAATGAGCAGTTCTTC.

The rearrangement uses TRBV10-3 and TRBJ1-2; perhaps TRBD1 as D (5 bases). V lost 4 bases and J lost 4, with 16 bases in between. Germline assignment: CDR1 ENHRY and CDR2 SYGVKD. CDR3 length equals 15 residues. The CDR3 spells CAISGGLQGTYGYTF. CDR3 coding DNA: TGTGCCATCAGTGGCGGTCTGCAGGGTACCTATGGCTACACCTTC.

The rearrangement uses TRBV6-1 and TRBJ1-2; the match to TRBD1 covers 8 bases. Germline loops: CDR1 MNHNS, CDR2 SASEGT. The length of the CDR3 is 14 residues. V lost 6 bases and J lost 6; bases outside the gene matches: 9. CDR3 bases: TGTGCCAGCAGGTTTGAGGACAGGGTGCATGGCTACACCTTC. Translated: CASRFEDRVHGYTF.

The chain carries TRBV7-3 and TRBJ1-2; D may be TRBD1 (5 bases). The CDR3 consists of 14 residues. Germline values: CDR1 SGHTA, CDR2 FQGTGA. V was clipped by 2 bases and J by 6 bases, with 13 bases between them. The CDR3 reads CASSLGGVQNGYTF. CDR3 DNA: TGTGCCAGCAGCTTAGGGGGGGTTCAGAATGGCTACACCTTC.